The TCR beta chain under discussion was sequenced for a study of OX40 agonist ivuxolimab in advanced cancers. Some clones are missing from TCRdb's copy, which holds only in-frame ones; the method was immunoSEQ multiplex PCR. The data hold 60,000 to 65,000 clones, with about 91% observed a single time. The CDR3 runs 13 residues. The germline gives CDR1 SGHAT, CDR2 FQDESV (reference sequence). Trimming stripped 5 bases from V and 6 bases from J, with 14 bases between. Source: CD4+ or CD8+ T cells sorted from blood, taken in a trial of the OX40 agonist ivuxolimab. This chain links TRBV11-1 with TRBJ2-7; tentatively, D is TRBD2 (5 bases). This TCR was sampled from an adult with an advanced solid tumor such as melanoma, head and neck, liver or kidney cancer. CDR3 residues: CASSMSLAGEQYF. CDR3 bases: TGTGCCAGCAGCATGAGCCTAGCAGGCGAGCAGTACTTC.